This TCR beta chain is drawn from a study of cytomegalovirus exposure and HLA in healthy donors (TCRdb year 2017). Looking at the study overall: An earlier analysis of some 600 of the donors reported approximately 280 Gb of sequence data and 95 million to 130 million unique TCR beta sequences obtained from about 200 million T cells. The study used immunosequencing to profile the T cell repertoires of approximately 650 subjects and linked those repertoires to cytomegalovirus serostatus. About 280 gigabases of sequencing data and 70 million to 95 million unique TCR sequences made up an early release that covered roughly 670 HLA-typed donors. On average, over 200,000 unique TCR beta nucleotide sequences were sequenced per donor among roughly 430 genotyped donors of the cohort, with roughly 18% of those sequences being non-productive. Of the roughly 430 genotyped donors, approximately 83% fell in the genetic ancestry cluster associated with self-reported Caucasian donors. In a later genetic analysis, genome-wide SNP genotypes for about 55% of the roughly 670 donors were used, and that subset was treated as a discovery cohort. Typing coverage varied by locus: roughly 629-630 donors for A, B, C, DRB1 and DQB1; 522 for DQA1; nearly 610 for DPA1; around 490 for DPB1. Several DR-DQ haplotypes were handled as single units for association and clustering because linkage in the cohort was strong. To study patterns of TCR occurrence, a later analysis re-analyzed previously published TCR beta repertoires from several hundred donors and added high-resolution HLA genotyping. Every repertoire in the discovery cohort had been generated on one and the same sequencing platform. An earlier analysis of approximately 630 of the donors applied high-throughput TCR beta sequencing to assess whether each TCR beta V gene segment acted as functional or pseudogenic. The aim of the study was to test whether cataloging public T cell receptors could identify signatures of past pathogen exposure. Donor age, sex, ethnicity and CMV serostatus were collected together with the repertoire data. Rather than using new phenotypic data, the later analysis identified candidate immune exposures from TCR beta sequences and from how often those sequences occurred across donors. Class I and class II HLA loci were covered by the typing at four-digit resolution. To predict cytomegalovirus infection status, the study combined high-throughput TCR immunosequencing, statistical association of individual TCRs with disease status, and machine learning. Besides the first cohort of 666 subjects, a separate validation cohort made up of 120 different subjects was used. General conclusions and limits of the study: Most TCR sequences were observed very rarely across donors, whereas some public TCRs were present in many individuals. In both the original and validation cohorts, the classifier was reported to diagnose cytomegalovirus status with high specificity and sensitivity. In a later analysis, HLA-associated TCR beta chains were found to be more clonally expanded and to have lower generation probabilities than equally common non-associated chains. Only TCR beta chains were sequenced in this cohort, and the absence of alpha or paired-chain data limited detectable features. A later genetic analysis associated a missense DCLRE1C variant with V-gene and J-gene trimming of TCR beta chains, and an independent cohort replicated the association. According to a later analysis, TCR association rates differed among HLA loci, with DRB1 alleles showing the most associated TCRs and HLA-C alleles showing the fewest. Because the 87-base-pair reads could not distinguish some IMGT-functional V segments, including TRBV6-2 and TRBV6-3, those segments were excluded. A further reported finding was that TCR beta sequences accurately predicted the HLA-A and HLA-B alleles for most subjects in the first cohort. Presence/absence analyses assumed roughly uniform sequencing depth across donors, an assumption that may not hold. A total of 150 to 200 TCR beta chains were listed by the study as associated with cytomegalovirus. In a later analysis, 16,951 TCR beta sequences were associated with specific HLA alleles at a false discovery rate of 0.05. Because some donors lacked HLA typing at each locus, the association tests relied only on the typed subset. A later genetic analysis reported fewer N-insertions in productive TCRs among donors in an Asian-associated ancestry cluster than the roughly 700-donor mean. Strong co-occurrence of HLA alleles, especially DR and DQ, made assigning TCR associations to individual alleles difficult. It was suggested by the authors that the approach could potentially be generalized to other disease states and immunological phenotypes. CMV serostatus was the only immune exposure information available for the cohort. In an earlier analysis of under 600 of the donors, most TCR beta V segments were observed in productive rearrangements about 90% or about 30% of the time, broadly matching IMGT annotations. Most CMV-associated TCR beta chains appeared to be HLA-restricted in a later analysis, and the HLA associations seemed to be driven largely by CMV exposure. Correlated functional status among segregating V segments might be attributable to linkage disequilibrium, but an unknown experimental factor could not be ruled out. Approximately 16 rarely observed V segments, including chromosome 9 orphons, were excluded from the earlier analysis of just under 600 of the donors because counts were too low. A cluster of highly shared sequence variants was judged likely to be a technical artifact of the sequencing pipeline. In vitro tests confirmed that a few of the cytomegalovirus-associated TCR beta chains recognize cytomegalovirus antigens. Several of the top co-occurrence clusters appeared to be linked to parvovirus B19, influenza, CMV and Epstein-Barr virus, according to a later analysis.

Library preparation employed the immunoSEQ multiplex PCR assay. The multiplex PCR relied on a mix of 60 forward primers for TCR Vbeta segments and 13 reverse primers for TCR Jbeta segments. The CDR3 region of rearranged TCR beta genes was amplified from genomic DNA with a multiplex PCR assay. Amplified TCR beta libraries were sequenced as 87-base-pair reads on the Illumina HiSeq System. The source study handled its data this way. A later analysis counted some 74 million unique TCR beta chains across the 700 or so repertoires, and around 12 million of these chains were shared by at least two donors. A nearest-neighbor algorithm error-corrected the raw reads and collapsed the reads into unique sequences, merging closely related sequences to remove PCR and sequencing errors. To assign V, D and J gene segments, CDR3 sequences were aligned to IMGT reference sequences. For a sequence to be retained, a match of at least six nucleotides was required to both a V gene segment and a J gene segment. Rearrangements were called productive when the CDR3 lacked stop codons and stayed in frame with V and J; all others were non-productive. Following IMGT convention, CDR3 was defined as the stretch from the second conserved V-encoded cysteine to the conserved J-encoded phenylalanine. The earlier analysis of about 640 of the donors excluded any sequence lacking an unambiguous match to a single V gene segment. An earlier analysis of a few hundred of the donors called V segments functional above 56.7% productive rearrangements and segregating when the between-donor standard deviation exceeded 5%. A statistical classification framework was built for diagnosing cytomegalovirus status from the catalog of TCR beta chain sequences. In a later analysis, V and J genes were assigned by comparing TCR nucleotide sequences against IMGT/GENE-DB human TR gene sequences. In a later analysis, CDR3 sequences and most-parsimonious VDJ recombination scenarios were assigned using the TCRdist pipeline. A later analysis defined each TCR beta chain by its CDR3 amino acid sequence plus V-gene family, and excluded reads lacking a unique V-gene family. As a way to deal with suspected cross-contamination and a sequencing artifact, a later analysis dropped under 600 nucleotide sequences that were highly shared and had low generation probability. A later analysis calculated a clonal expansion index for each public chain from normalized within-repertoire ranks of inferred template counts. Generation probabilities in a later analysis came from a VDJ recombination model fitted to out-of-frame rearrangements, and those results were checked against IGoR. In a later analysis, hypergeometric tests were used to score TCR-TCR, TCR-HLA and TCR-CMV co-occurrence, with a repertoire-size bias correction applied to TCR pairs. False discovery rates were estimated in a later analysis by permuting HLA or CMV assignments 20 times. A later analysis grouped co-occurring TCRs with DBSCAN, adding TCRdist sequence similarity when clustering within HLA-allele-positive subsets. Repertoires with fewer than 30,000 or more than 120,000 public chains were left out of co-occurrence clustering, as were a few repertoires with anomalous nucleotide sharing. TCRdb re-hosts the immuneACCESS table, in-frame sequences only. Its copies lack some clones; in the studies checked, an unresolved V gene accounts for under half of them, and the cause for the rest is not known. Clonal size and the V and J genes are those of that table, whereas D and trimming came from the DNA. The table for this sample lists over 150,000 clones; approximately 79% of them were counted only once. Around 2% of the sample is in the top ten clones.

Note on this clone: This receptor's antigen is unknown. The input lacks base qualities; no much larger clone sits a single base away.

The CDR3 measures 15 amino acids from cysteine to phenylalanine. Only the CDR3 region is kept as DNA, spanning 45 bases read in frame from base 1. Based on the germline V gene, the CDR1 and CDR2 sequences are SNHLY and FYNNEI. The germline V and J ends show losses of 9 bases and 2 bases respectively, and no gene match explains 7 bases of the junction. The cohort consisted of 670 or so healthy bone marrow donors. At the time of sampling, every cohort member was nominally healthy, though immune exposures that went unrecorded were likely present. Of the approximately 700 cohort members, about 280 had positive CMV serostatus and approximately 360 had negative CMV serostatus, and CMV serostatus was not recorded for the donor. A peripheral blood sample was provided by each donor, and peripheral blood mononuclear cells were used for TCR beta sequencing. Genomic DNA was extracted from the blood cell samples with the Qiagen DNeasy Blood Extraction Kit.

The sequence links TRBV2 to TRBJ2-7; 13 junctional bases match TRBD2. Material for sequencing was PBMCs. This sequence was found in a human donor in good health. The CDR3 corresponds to CASKLGLAGTYEQYF. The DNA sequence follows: TGTGCCAGTAAACTGGGACTAGCGGGAACCTACGAGCAGTACTTC.